Listed here is a single T cell receptor (beta chain). Its target is not known. These data originate in a study of cytomegalovirus exposure and HLA in healthy donors. V was cut by 3 bases and J by 5 bases, with 20 bases left in between. Looked up from germline, CDR1 is MNHEY and CDR2 is SVGAGI. The CDR3 contains 16 residues. Primers: 60 Vbeta forward and 13 Jbeta reverse. Sequencing used immunoSEQ multiplex PCR; TCRdb keeps in-frame clones, though not all of them. The sample has about 140,000 clones, approximately 90% seen once. Study-wide points: Later work found most CMV-associated TCR beta chains apparently HLA-restricted.

The sample consisted of PBMCs. The rearrangement joins TRBV6-5 to TRBJ2-7; D uncertain. This TCR was recovered from a woman aged 30 to 39 in good health and CMV-seronegative. CDR3 sequence reads: CASSYNTWAIIDEQYF. As DNA, the CDR3 is TGTGCCAGCAGTTATAATACTTGGGCAATAATCGACGAGCAGTACTTC.